These 29 T cell receptor beta chains were sequenced from one sample in a study of T-cell memory formation after mild COVID-19. TCRdb re-analysed the 5' RACE reads in MiXCR, keeping a single row per CDR3 protein. The sample has hundreds of thousands of distinct CDR3 sequences, nearly 25% seen once. Sequencing was carried out using PBMCs or a T cell subset sorted from them (not recorded which). These receptors came from an adult woman who had mild COVID-19 (a few samples of this study predate the infection). Cell type and time point are not known.

The chain employs TRBV6-5 and TRBJ1-1, with a tentative D call TRBD1 (5 bases). The CDR3 totals 16 residues. CDR1 is MNHEY and CDR2 is SVGAGI in the germline V gene. V was shortened by 0 bases and J by 1 base, with 12 bases between the two germline ends. The CDR3 is CASSYSYGGENTEAFF. CDR3 coding DNA: TGTGCCAGCAGTTACTCGTACGGGGGGGAGAACACTGAAGCTTTCTTT.

There are many counts of this clonotype. V gene TRBV5-1 combines with J gene TRBJ1-1; no firm D call. Germline V gene data show CDR1 as SGHRS and CDR2 as YFSETQ. V was cut by 0 bases and J by 7 bases, with 10 bases left in between. The CDR3 loop spans 13 amino acids. As DNA, the CDR3 is TGCGCCAGCAGCTTGGCCGTCTCGGGTGAAGCTTTCTTT. This sequence encodes CASSLAVSGEAFF.

The chain couples TRBV15 to TRBJ2-7; TRBD2 might be the D (6 bases). Germline CDR1 LNHNV, CDR2 YYDKDF (reference sequence). Trimming stripped 8 bases from V and 0 bases from J, with 17 bases between. This CDR3 comprises 15 residues. The CDR3 loop reads CATQAEGKSSYEQYF. The CDR3 region has the DNA TGTGCCACCCAAGCGGAGGGGAAAAGCTCCTACGAGCAGTACTTC.

This clonotype was counted a few times. V is TRBV20-1 and J is TRBJ2-5; D is tentatively TRBD1 or TRBD2 (6 bases each). V was trimmed by 3 bases and J by 2 bases, leaving 13 bases between them. Germline CDR1 DFQATT, CDR2 SNEGSKA (reference sequence). This CDR3 contains 14 residues. CDR3 amino acids: CSARSRGGQETQYF. CDR3 sequence (DNA): TGCAGTGCTAGGTCCAGGGGAGGACAAGAGACCCAGTACTTC.

This clonotype was recorded a few times. The chain combines TRBV24-1 with TRBJ2-1, with TRBD1 matching over 10 bases. Unmatched junction bases numbered 8, after V lost 11 bases and J lost 8 bases. The CDR3 has 13 residues. Germline V gene data show CDR1 as KGHDR and CDR2 as SFDVKD. As DNA, the CDR3 is TGTGCCATCGGGGACAGGGGAAAAGATGAGCAGTTCTTC. Residues: CAIGDRGKDEQFF.

This clonotype was observed a few times. This chain joins TRBV4-1 and TRBJ2-2; 8 bases fit TRBD1. Losses at the gene ends were 0 bases for V and 5 bases for J; bases not matched to a gene: 8. From germline, CDR1 is MGHRA and CDR2 YSYEKL. This CDR3 contains 17 residues. The CDR3 loop is CASSQEPRTGTTGELFF. In DNA form, the CDR3 reads TGCGCCAGCAGCCAAGAACCTCGGACAGGGACGACCGGGGAGCTGTTTTTT.

The chain links TRBV24-1 to TRBJ1-1; D might be TRBD1 (5 bases). The germline CDR1 and CDR2 sequences are KGHDR and SFDVKD. The CDR3 loop spans 13 amino acids. With 4 bases removed from V and 1 base from J, the gap between germline ends came to 6 bases. For the CDR3, the DNA is TGTGCCACCAGTGAAAGGGGGAACACTGAAGCTTTCTTT. This translates into CATSERGNTEAFF.

V gene TRBV19 combines with J gene TRBJ2-2; TRBD1 might be the D (5 bases). The V gene's germline CDR1 is LNHDA and CDR2 SQIVND (reference sequence). CDR3 length equals 14 residues. Trimming pared 7 bases from V and 4 bases from J, leaving 13 bases between. The CDR3 sequence is CASTPTAITGELFF. The CDR3 bases are TGTGCCAGTACCCCGACAGCAATCACCGGGGAGCTGTTTTTT.

This clonotype showed up many times. This chain links TRBV12-3 or TRBV12-4 with TRBJ2-1, with 11 positions matching TRBD1. Trimming cost V 5 bases and J 9 bases; bases outside gene matches: 9. The CDR3 length is 15 residues. DNA of the CDR3: TGTGCCAGCAGTGTTCCGGGACAGGGGGTTGGTGAGCAGTTCTTC. It codes for CASSVPGQGVGEQFF.

In this sample, this clonotype turned up a few times. This chain uses TRBV7-2 with TRBJ2-1, with D possibly being TRBD2 (7 bases). The germline gives CDR1 SGHTA, CDR2 FQGNSA. This CDR3 contains 14 residues. Trimming removed 2 bases at V and 15 bases at J, with 20 bases between. In nucleotides, the CDR3 is TGTGCCAGCAGCTTAAGGCTCGGGGGGCAGGGTTGGTTCTTC. Translating it yields CASSLRLGGQGWFF.

V usage is TRBV4-1 and J usage is TRBJ2-7; 8 positions match TRBD1. J was trimmed by 1 base and V by 2 bases; bases with no gene match: 10. The CDR3 has 17 residues. Germline CDR1 is MGHRA and CDR2 is YSYEKL. The CDR3 sequence is CASSQPEPRQGSYEQYF. The CDR3 nucleotides read TGCGCCAGCAGCCAACCTGAGCCTAGACAGGGGTCCTACGAGCAGTACTTC.

This sequence joins TRBV15 and TRBJ2-7, with 12 bases aligning to TRBD2. In germline, CDR1 is LNHNV, CDR2 YYDKDF (reference sequence). V lost 5 bases and J lost 2; bases outside the gene matches: 4. The CDR3 loop spans 15 amino acids. The CDR3 reads CATSDRLAGAYEQYF. The DNA of the CDR3 is TGTGCCACCAGCGACCGACTAGCGGGGGCCTACGAGCAGTACTTC.

The rearrangement links TRBV6-2 or TRBV6-3 to TRBJ2-2, with no clear D. Per the germline V gene, CDR1 is MNHEY and CDR2 is SVGEGT. The CDR3 has 13 residues. V gave up 6 bases and J gave up 3 bases, with 8 bases separating them. In nucleotides, the CDR3 is TGTGCCAGCAGCAAGACGTACACCGGGGAGCTGTTTTTT. It translates to CASSKTYTGELFF.

The V call is TRBV12-3 or TRBV12-4, the J call TRBJ2-7; possible D gene TRBD2, 7 bases. The CDR3 has 16 amino acids. The V and J ends lost 8 bases and 2 bases respectively, with 22 bases between them. The CDR3 here is CASGDLSGGGTYEQYF. DNA of the CDR3: TGTGCCAGCGGGGACCTCTCTGGGGGGGGCACCTACGAGCAGTACTTC.

The table lists this clonotype with many counts. V and J are TRBV24-1 and TRBJ2-5; D possibly uses TRBD1 or TRBD2 (5 bases each). The V gene's germline CDR1 is KGHDR and CDR2 SFDVKD. The CDR3 spans 14 residues. The ends were cut back, 3 bases at V and 3 bases at J, with 10 bases in the middle. CDR3 in DNA: TGTGCCACCAGTGATCCGAGAGGGGAAGAGACCCAGTACTTC. Amino acid sequence: CATSDPRGEETQYF.

To note about this clonotype: Being one base from a much bigger clone, this may be a read error. The chain is built from TRBV2 and TRBJ1-2; a possible D gene is TRBD1 (5 bases). The length of the CDR3 is 13 residues. CDR1 and CDR2 (germline): SNHLY, FYNNEI. CDR3 loop: CASSLGPDYDYTF. In nucleotides, the CDR3 is TGTGCCAGCAGCCTGGGACCCGACTATGACTACACCTTC. Combining the CDR3 with reference TRBV2 and TRBJ1-2 gives the whole variable domain EPEVTQTPSHQVTQMGQEVILRCVPISNHLYFYWYRQILGQKVEFLVSFYNNEISEKSEIFDDQFSVERPDGSNFTLKIRSTKLEDSAMYFCASSLGPDYDYTFGSGTRLTVV.

This clonotype was picked up a small number of times. An end of the junction does not agree with germline; a read error may underlie this. The J gene is TRBJ2-3, the V gene TRBV7-7; no clear D gene. The CDR3 has 16 residues. The germline V gene encodes CDR1 SSHAT and CDR2 FNYEAQ (reference sequence). The CDR3 protein is CASSPGPSGGTDTQYF. CDR3 DNA: TGTGCTAGCAGCCCAGGTCCATCCGGAGGCACAGATACGCAGTATTTT.

This rearrangement joins TRBV6-5 to TRBJ1-1; D unclear. CDR3 size: 13 residues. Between the trimmed V and J ends, which lost 6 bases and 3 bases, there was a span of 11 bases. Per the germline V gene, CDR1 is MNHEY and CDR2 is SVGAGI. The CDR3, as DNA: TGTGCCAGCAGGAAGACCTCGTACACTGAAGCTTTCTTT. As protein: CASRKTSYTEAFF.

This clonotype came up a few times. The chain uses TRBV7-9 and TRBJ2-1, with TRBD2 identical over 13 bases. The CDR3 length is 16 residues. The V and J ends lost 1 base and 10 bases, in that order; junction bases with no gene match: 7. CDR1 SEHNR and CDR2 FQNEAQ come from the germline V gene (reference sequence). The CDR3 sequence is CASSLGPTSGRIEQFF. The CDR3 region has the DNA TGTGCCAGCAGCTTAGGCCCGACTAGCGGGAGGATCGAGCAGTTCTTC.

The chain recombines TRBV27 with TRBJ2-7; D possibly corresponds to TRBD1 (6 bases). The CDR3 has 14 amino acids. The V gene's germline CDR1 is MNHEY and CDR2 SMNVEV (reference sequence). Between the trimmed V and J ends, which lost 5 bases and 3 bases, there was a span of 14 bases. This chain's CDR3 is CASSPGVYGYEQYF. DNA of the CDR3: TGTGCCAGCAGTCCAGGGGTATACGGCTACGAGCAGTACTTC.

This clonotype was recorded at least ten times. The chain uses TRBV20-1 and TRBJ2-1; TRBD2 aligns across 14 bases. J gave up 7 bases and V 5 bases, and 7 bases lay outside the gene matches. Germline V gene data show CDR1 as DFQATT and CDR2 as SNEGSKA (reference sequence). This CDR3 has 15 amino acids. As DNA, the CDR3 is TGCAGTGCTCTTAGACTAGCGGGAGGGCCAAATGAGCAGTTCTTC. Amino acid sequence: CSALRLAGGPNEQFF.

This clonotype was counted a single time. V gene TRBV6-5 combines with J gene TRBJ1-6; tentative D call: TRBD1 (5 bases). Germline assignment: CDR1 MNHEY and CDR2 SVGAGI. The CDR3 is 16 residues long. The V gene lost 0 bases and the J gene lost 8 bases, with 14 bases spanning the gap. This chain's CDR3 is CASSYSGTPGDSPLHF. The CDR3 bases are TGTGCCAGCAGTTACTCCGGGACCCCCGGGGATTCACCCCTCCACTTT.

V gene TRBV4-3 combines with J gene TRBJ2-5; D possibly corresponds to TRBD1 (5 bases). CDR1 and CDR2 (germline): LGHNA, YSLEER. The V gene lost 3 bases and the J gene lost 2 bases, with 13 bases spanning the gap. The CDR3 runs to 15 residues. CDR3 bases: TGCGCCAGCAGCCACGGATTGGGGCTTCAAGAGACCCAGTACTTC. It yields the protein CASSHGLGLQETQYF.

The chain carries TRBV20-1 and TRBJ2-7; D remains unclear. V lost 1 base, J lost 5 bases, and 6 bases lay in between. This CDR3 has 11 amino acids. CDR1 and CDR2 (germline): DFQATT, SNEGSKA (reference sequence). The CDR3, as DNA: TGCAGTGCTAGAGCGGGCAACGAGCAGTACTTC. Translation: CSARAGNEQYF.

The gene calls are TRBV27 and TRBJ1-1; 7 nucleotides line up with TRBD1. Germline CDR1 MNHEY, CDR2 SMNVEV (reference sequence). With V trimmed by 7 bases and J by 1 base, 12 bases remained unmatched. The CDR3 length is 16 residues. CDR3 protein: CASKERGWDRNTEAFF. The CDR3 nucleotides read TGTGCCAGCAAGGAAAGGGGTTGGGACAGGAACACTGAAGCTTTCTTT.

In its sample, this clonotype was seen many times. V is TRBV7-9 and J is TRBJ2-5; no definite D call. The CDR3 spans 12 residues. Germline V lookup: CDR1 SEHNR, CDR2 FQNEAQ (reference sequence). V was cut by 5 bases and J by 4 bases, with 8 bases left in between. The CDR3 spells CASSPLLETQYF. DNA of the CDR3: TGTGCCAGCAGCCCACTTTTAGAGACCCAGTACTTC.

This clonotype has just a few counts. The V call is TRBV19, the J call TRBJ2-1; the D gene is possibly TRBD2 (6 bases). CDR1 is LNHDA, CDR2 SQIVND, per germline (reference sequence). This CDR3 region has 12 residues. V was cut by 6 bases and J by 9 bases, with 12 bases left in between. The CDR3 region has the DNA TGTGCCAGTAGGACTAGTCGGGGTGAGCAGTTCTTC. Translation gives CASRTSRGEQFF.

The V gene is TRBV24-1, the J gene TRBJ1-2; D is undetermined. Germline CDR1 is KGHDR and CDR2 is SFDVKD. CDR3 size: 14 residues. V was clipped by 4 bases and J by 4 bases, with 12 bases between them. The CDR3: CATSDRPNGYGYTF. In DNA form, the CDR3 reads TGTGCCACCAGTGACCGTCCAAACGGCTATGGCTACACCTTC.

The sample holds a few counts of this clonotype. V is TRBV24-1 and J is TRBJ1-1; D is unclear. CDR3 size: 11 residues. Germline CDR1 is KGHDR and CDR2 is SFDVKD. V lost 11 bases and J 6 bases, leaving 12 bases between the germline ends. This CDR3 reads CARPGEAEAFF. CDR3 bases: TGTGCCAGGCCTGGGGAGGCTGAAGCTTTCTTT.